Below, 8 T cell receptor beta chains from the same sample are listed, as sequenced in a study of T cells in Graves' hyperthyroidism and ophthalmopathy. Amplification of TCR beta CDR3 regions used RNA as the template. During a first-round RT-PCR of the TCR CDR3, the HTBI primer set was used. MiXCR, run by TCRdb on the multiplex PCR reads, gives a single entry per CDR3 protein. The sample carries roughly 560,000 distinct CDR3 sequences, roughly 14% recorded once. The sequencing input was blood. All receptors come from a woman in her 40s with Graves' ophthalmopathy.

There are many counts of this clonotype. The chain employs TRBV11-3 and TRBJ2-2; TRBD2 aligns across 9 bases. Germline V gene data show CDR1 as SGHNT and CDR2 as YENEEA. The CDR3 contains 17 residues. Unmatched junction bases numbered 7, after V lost 1 base and J lost 4 bases. The CDR3 nucleotides read TGTGCCAGCAGCTTAGGGTCCAGCGGGAGGTCCACCGGGGAGCTGTTTTTT. As protein: CASSLGSSGRSTGELFF.

The V gene is TRBV20-1, the J gene TRBJ2-7, with 10 bases fitting TRBD2. The CDR3 is made up of 13 amino acids. With 8 bases clipped from V and 4 bases from J, the junction kept 8 bases outside the gene matches. The V gene's germline CDR1 is DFQATT and CDR2 SNEGSKA (reference sequence). CDR3 residues: CSPQGTSEYEQYF. The CDR3 DNA follows: TGCAGTCCCCAAGGGACTAGCGAGTACGAGCAGTACTTC.

This chain joins TRBV5-6 and TRBJ2-2; 9 bases map to TRBD2. This CDR3 has 17 residues. Germline CDR1 is SGHDT and CDR2 is YYEEEE. V trimming: 7 bases; J trimming: 5 bases; junction bases outside the gene matches: 15. The CDR3 bases are TGTGCCAGCGCCGTCTTCGGGACTAGCAGGAGAACCGGGGAGCTGTTTTTT. It translates to CASAVFGTSRRTGELFF.

This clonotype occurred many times. J is TRBJ1-1 and V is TRBV12-5; tentatively, D is TRBD1 (5 bases). The germline V gene has CDR1 LGHNT and CDR2 FRNRAP. There are 14 residues in the CDR3. V lost 3 bases to trimming and J lost 5 bases, with 13 bases between them. The CDR3: CASGFHHRGTEAFF. The CDR3 DNA follows: TGTGCTAGTGGTTTCCACCACCGGGGGACTGAAGCTTTCTTT.

This clonotype was detected many times. V gene TRBV6-5 combines with J gene TRBJ1-5; D remains unclear. The V end was cut by 2 bases, the J end by 6 bases, with 14 bases between. This CDR3 has 15 amino acids. CDR1 is MNHEY and CDR2 is SVGAGI in the germline V gene. The CDR3 bases are TGTGCCAGCAGTTACAGGCAGGCCTTCGGTCAGCCCCAGCATTTT. Translating it yields CASSYRQAFGQPQHF.

V gene TRBV6-5 combines with J gene TRBJ2-7, with 10 bases that match TRBD2. CDR1 MNHEY and CDR2 SVGAGI come from the germline V gene. The ends lost 4 bases at V and 6 bases at J; junction bases unmatched: 15. The CDR3 extends over 17 amino acids. CDR3 loop: CASSLIKREGSGREQYF. DNA of the CDR3: TGTGCCAGCAGTTTGATAAAGCGGGAGGGTTCGGGACGCGAGCAGTACTTC.

This clonotype was counted many times. CDR3 bases: TGTGCCAGCAGTTCACAGACTAGCAGCCTAACCTACGAGCAGTACTTC. It is translated as CASSSQTSSLTYEQYF. The V and J genes are TRBV27 and TRBJ2-7, with 7 bases fitting TRBD2. Per the germline V gene, CDR1 is MNHEY and CDR2 is SMNVEV (reference sequence). V lost 4 bases and J lost 2; bases outside the gene matches: 11. There are 16 residues in the CDR3.

J is TRBJ1-1 and V is TRBV4-1; perhaps TRBD1 as D (5 bases). Germline values: CDR1 MGHRA, CDR2 YSYEKL. V lost 0 bases and J lost 5, with 13 bases in between. This CDR3 has 15 amino acids. The CDR3 DNA sequence: TGCGCCAGCAGCCAAGAATGGGGGGGTCTAACTGAAGCTTTCTTT. Residues: CASSQEWGGLTEAFF.